This paragraph reports one T cell receptor beta chain. Data came from immunoSEQ multiplex PCR; TCRdb stores just in-frame clones and leaves some out. The sample includes some 290,000 clones, approximately 87% of them seen just once. This specimen comes from a study of blood T cell repertoires in COVID-19. Across the study: Spain, Italy and the United States supplied samples that represented acute and convalescent COVID-19. In each case, the material was cDNA or gDNA derived from T cells, B-cell-depleted T cells, or PBMCs.

CDR1 and CDR2 from the germline V gene are LNHDA and SQIVND (reference sequence). J was trimmed by 3 bases and V by 9 bases; bases with no gene match: 11. CDR3 length equals 14 residues. One Seattle source followed patients from active infection through their disease course. Material: peripheral blood. The chain recombines TRBV19 with TRBJ2-7; 7 nucleotides align to TRBD1. The sequence was obtained from a woman aged 30 to 39 with COVID-19, enrolled during active disease. CDR3 sequence: CASSPGQTLYEQYF. The CDR3 nucleotides read TGTGCCAGCAGTCCGGGACAGACTCTCTACGAGCAGTACTTC.